This T cell receptor beta chain was retrieved from a study of cytomegalovirus exposure and HLA in healthy donors. Both 60 Vbeta primers and 13 Jbeta primers went into the PCR. Produced via immunoSEQ multiplex PCR; TCRdb's table is partial and in-frame only. The sample yields 150,000 to 200,000 clones, 86% seen once. V was cut by 3 bases and J by 5 bases, with 10 bases left in between. The CDR3 runs to 14 residues. The V gene's germline CDR1 is MRHNA and CDR2 SNTAGT. This clone was detected a few times. The sequenced sample was PBMCs. The chain joins TRBV6-4 to TRBJ2-2, with D possibly TRBD2 on 6 matching bases. The clonotype originates from a woman under 30 in good health and CMV-seronegative. The CDR3 spells CASSESGETGELFF. Written as DNA, the CDR3 is TGTGCCAGCAGTGAGTCGGGGGAAACCGGGGAGCTGTTTTTT.